These T cell receptor beta chains were read from a single sample in a study of cytomegalovirus exposure and HLA in healthy donors. Libraries were prepared by immunoSEQ multiplex PCR; TCRdb keeps only in-frame clonotypes and omits some of them. The sample holds some 120,000 clones; roughly 80% are singletons and the top ten take around 3.7%. The sequenced material came from PBMCs. These receptors all stem from a young man in good health and CMV-seronegative. The CDR3 runs from the conserved cysteine through the conserved F or W. Each record gives: V gene, J gene, D gene, clone size, CDR3 DNA, CDR3 protein. D genes are given only for firm matches. Rows may omit the clone size; those that give it use once, few, many or a size class.

>TRBV5-4|TRBJ2-1|.|.
TGTGCCAGCTTAGGACGAGGGTACAATGAGCAGTTCTTC
CASLGRGYNEQFF
>TRBV4-3|TRBJ2-6|.|once
TGCGCCAGCAGCCAAGCGGGACAAGGTCTCCCTGGGGCCAACGTCCTGACTTTC
CASSQAGQGLPGANVLTF
>TRBV27|TRBJ2-2|.|.
TGTGCCAGCAGTTTACCAGGGGCCCCAGAAAAAAAGCTGTTTTTT
CASSLPGAPEKKLFF
>TRBV27|TRBJ2-7|.|.
TGTGCCAGCAGTTTCACTTGGGACTTATCCTACGAGCAGTACTTC
CASSFTWDLSYEQYF
>TRBV19|TRBJ1-6|TRBD1|.
TGTGCCAGTAGTACCGGGACAGGGGGCTTTATGTATTCACCCCTCCACTTT
CASSTGTGGFMYSPLHF
>TRBV29-1|TRBJ2-1|TRBD2|.
TGCAGCGTTGTCCCGACTAGCGCCCTCAATGAGCAGTTCTTC
CSVVPTSALNEQFF
>TRBV6-4|TRBJ2-3|TRBD2|.
TGTGCCAGCAGTGAGGGTAGCGGGGGGGCCCAAGATACGCAGTATTTT
CASSEGSGGAQDTQYF
>TRBV6-1|TRBJ1-5|.|.
TGTGCCTGCGTCGAAGGACTCACTAATCAGCCCCAGCATTTT
CACVEGLTNQPQHF
>TRBV2|TRBJ2-1|TRBD2|.
TGTGCCAGCAGTGAGGGTAGCGGGGGGAAAGAGCAGTTCTTC
CASSEGSGGKEQFF
>TRBV29-1|TRBJ2-7|.|.
TGCAGCGCGTCAGTTTCGACAGGATCCGAGCAGTACTTC
CSASVSTGSEQYF
>TRBV28|TRBJ1-2|.|few
TGTGCCAGCAGTTTGGCCGAAGAGGGTTTACGCGGCTACACCTTC
CASSLAEEGLRGYTF
>TRBV7-6|TRBJ2-3|TRBD2|.
TGTGCCAGCAGCCCTACTAGCGGGAGCACAGATACGCAGTATTTT
CASSPTSGSTDTQYF
>TRBV6-5|TRBJ1-5|TRBD1|.
TGTGCCAGCAGTTCGGCCGGGACAGGGGGCAATCAGCCCCAGCATTTT
CASSSAGTGGNQPQHF
>TRBV19|TRBJ1-3|.|once
TGTGCCAGTACCGCCGGGTTTTACTCTGGAAACACCATATATTTT
CASTAGFYSGNTIYF
>TRBV15|TRBJ1-2|TRBD1|few
TGTGCCACCAGCAGAGGACAGGGGGCCGATAACGGAGGCTACACCTTC
CATSRGQGADNGGYTF
>TRBV5-1|TRBJ2-1|.|few
TGCGCCAGCAGCGGGAGGTGGGGAATTGAGCAGTTCTTC
CASSGRWGIEQFF
>TRBV5-1|TRBJ2-7|.|.
TGCGCCAGCAGCCAGAGGGGGACCCCCTACGAGCAGTACTTC
CASSQRGTPYEQYF
>TRBV7-9|TRBJ2-7|.|.
TGTGCCAGCAGCGCGCTAGTTTCTGGGCAGTACTTC
CASSALVSGQYF
>TRBV6-6|TRBJ1-2|TRBD1|once
TGTGCCAGCAGGGCCGACAGGGACCCTAGGGGCTACACCTTC
CASRADRDPRGYTF
>TRBV6-1|TRBJ1-1|.|.
TGTGCCAGCAGCAACAGGGAGAGGACTGAAGCTTTCTTT
CASSNRERTEAFF
>TRBV28|TRBJ1-6|.|.
TGTGCCAGCAGTTTGGAGGCAGGGGATGGTTCACCCCTCCACTTT
CASSLEAGDGSPLHF
>TRBV27|TRBJ2-3|TRBD2|few
TGTGCCAGCAGTTCTCGCTGGACTAGCGGGGGGGACACAGATACGCAGTATTTT
CASSSRWTSGGDTDTQYF
>TRBV5-1|TRBJ2-1|TRBD2|.
TGCGCCAGCAGCCAAGCGGGAGCGAACAATGAGCAGTTCTTC
CASSQAGANNEQFF
>TRBV29-1|TRBJ2-2|.|few
TGCAGCGCCTCGACGGGACATATAATCACCGGGGAGCTGTTTTTT
CSASTGHIITGELFF
>TRBV19|TRBJ2-5|.|.
TGTGCCAGTAGTCGGAACCTACAGGACGCCAGGACCCAGTACTTC
CASSRNLQDARTQYF
>TRBV5-4|TRBJ1-3|.|.
TGTGCCAGCAGCTTCGGCAGGGGAACTGGAAACACCATATATTTT
CASSFGRGTGNTIYF
>TRBV7-3|TRBJ2-1|TRBD2|.
TGTGCCAGCAGCCTCGGGACTAGCGGGGTCAATGAGCAGTTCTTC
CASSLGTSGVNEQFF
>TRBV6-5|TRBJ2-3|.|.
TGTGTCAGCAGTTTTCGGCCCCGGGGAGCAGATACGCAGTATTTT
CVSSFRPRGADTQYF
>TRBV28|TRBJ1-1|TRBD1|.
TGTGCCAGCAGTTTATTTGGGCTTGGGACAGGTACTGAAGCTTTCTTT
CASSLFGLGTGTEAFF
>TRBV15|TRBJ1-1|TRBD1|.
TGTGCCACCAGCAGAGATGCAGGGGGGATCACTGAAGCTTTCTTT
CATSRDAGGITEAFF
>TRBV10-2|TRBJ1-1|TRBD1|.
TGCGCCAGCAGCCTTGGGACAGGGTTAAACACTGAAGCTTTCTTT
CASSLGTGLNTEAFF
>TRBV10-3|TRBJ2-2|.|.
TGTGCCATCATGGGCAGGGCAGAGCTGTTTTTT
CAIMGRAELFF
>TRBV5-4|TRBJ2-2|TRBD2|few
TGTGCCAGCAAAGGGACTAGCGGGAGGGCCGGGGAGCTGTTTTTT
CASKGTSGRAGELFF
>TRBV7-8|TRBJ1-1|.|.
TGTGCCAGCAGCCCCTCTCGCGGGAACACTGAAGCTTTCTTT
CASSPSRGNTEAFF
>TRBV7-9|TRBJ2-7|TRBD1|.
TGTGCCAGCAGCTTAGCCGGGACAGGCTACGAGCAGTACTTC
CASSLAGTGYEQYF
>TRBV27|TRBJ1-6|TRBD1|.
TGTGCCAGCAGTTCTAGGACAGGGCTTTCACCCCTCCACTTT
CASSSRTGLSPLHF
>TRBV5-6|TRBJ2-7|TRBD1|.
TGTGCCAGCAGCCAGTTCCGGGACAGATCTCTTAAGAGGTACTTC
CASSQFRDRSLKRYF
>TRBV6-6|TRBJ2-1|.|few
TGTGCCAGCAGTTACGGTGCAGGGTATGAGCAGTTCTTC
CASSYGAGYEQFF
>TRBV6-1|TRBJ2-1|.|few
TGTGCCAGCGGGAGTTCCTACAATGAGCAGTTCTTC
CASGSSYNEQFF
>TRBV5-1|TRBJ1-2|.|.
TGCGCCAGCAGCTTGCGAGGAGCGACTAACTATGGCTACACCTTC
CASSLRGATNYGYTF
>TRBV7-2|TRBJ1-5|.|once
TGTGCCAGCAGCTTAAGCGGGGATCGGCCCCAGCATTTT
CASSLSGDRPQHF
>TRBV6-5|TRBJ1-4|.|few
TGTGCCAGCAGTTTCAGGGGATCTATTAATGAAAAACTGTTTTTT
CASSFRGSINEKLFF
>TRBV10-3|TRBJ2-5|TRBD1|.
TGTGCCATCAGTGGGCAGGGGGCGGAGGAGACCCAGTACTTC
CAISGQGAEETQYF
>TRBV5-4|TRBJ2-3|TRBD2|few
TGTGCCAGCAGCGACCTAGCGGACCTACTCACAGATACGCAGTATTTT
CASSDLADLLTDTQYF
>TRBV4-2|TRBJ2-2|TRBD2|once
TGTGCCAGCACCCCTATTGGGAGACTAGCGGGAGTGGGCGGGGAGCTGTTTTTT
CASTPIGRLAGVGGELFF
>TRBV7-8|TRBJ1-2|TRBD1|once
TGTGCCAGCAGCTCCGGACAGGGGGCTGTTAACTATGGCTACACCTTC
CASSSGQGAVNYGYTF
>TRBV7-2|TRBJ2-7|TRBD2|.
TGTGCCAGCAGCCTCGACCGGACTAGCGGGATTATCAAGCAGTACTTC
CASSLDRTSGIIKQYF
>TRBV25-1|TRBJ2-7|TRBD1|.
TGTGCCAGCAGTGTTCCCGGGACAGGGGCCTACGAGCAGTACTTC
CASSVPGTGAYEQYF
>TRBV7-8|TRBJ1-2|.|.
TGTGCCAGCAGCTTAGCCAGGGAACGCTACACCTTC
CASSLARERYTF
>TRBV28|TRBJ2-5|TRBD2|once
TGTGCCAGCAGTTTACGCGGACTAGCGGGAGCGGAGACCCAGTACTTC
CASSLRGLAGAETQYF
>TRBV5-1|TRBJ2-3|TRBD1|.
TGCGCCAGCAGCCGACAGGGGGCCGACACAGATACGCAGTATTTT
CASSRQGADTDTQYF
>TRBV9|TRBJ1-6|.|.
TGTGCCAGCAGCACCCTAAGCGGGATCTCTAGACATATCCTCCACTTT
CASSTLSGISRHILHF
>TRBV7-8|TRBJ1-3|TRBD1|.
TGTGCCAGCAGCGTCCGGGACAGTCGCCGAAACACCATATATTTT
CASSVRDSRRNTIYF
>TRBV5-1|TRBJ1-1|.|few
TGCGCCAGCACCTTGGGAAACGGGGACACTGAAGCTTTCTTT
CASTLGNGDTEAFF
>TRBV6-5|TRBJ1-2|TRBD1|few
TGTGCCAGCAGTTCCGGACAGGGGAATGGCTACACCTTC
CASSSGQGNGYTF
>TRBV6-1|TRBJ2-7|TRBD1|.
TGTGCCAGCAGATTGGACAGGGGGGGGTACGAGCAGTACTTC
CASRLDRGGYEQYF
>TRBV5-1|TRBJ1-2|.|.
TGCGCCAGCAGCTTGTTCGGCGGGGTAAACTATGGCTACACCTTC
CASSLFGGVNYGYTF
>TRBV28|TRBJ1-1|TRBD1|.
TGTGCCAGCAGTTTTTATTCGGGACAGGCGAACACTGAAGCTTTCTTT
CASSFYSGQANTEAFF
>TRBV7-9|TRBJ1-4|.|.
TGTGCCAGCAGTAGCGGGGCAGGTGAAAAACTGTTTTTT
CASSSGAGEKLFF
>TRBV4-1|TRBJ2-1|TRBD2|.
TGCGCCAGCAGCCAAGATAGTGGGACTAGCGGCTACAATGAGCAGTTCTTC
CASSQDSGTSGYNEQFF